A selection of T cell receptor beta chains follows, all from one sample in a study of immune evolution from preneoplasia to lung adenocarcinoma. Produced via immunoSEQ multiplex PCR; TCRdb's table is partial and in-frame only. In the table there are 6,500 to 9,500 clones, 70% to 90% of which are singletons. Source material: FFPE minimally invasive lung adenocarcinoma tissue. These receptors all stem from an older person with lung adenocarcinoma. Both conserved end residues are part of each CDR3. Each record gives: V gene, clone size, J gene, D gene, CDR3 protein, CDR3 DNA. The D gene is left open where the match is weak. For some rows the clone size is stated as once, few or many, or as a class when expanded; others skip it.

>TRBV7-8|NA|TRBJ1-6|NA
CASSLLQPNSPLHF
TGTGCCAGCAGCTTACTGCAGCCTAATTCACCCCTCCACTTT
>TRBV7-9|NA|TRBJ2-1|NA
CASSRAAYNEQFF
TGTGCCAGCAGCCGGGCAGCTTACAATGAGCAGTTCTTC
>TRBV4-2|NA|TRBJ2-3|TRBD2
CASSQGPGLAGNTQYF
TGTGCCAGCAGCCAAGGCCCGGGACTAGCGGGGAATACGCAGTATTTT
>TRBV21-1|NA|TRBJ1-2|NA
CASSKDRGRALSYGYTF
TGTGCCAGCAGCAAAGACCGGGGACGGGCTTTGAGCTATGGCTACACCTTC
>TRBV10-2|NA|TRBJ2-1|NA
CASTGGLLLASYNEQFF
TGCGCCAGCACGGGTGGTCTACTCTTAGCCTCCTACAATGAGCAGTTCTTC
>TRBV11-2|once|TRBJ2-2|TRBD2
CASSPRTSGDGELFF
TGTGCCAGCAGCCCCCGGACTAGCGGGGATGGGGAGCTGTTTTTT
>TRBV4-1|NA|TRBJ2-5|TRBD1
CASTPGQTRETQYF
TGCGCCAGCACCCCGGGACAGACAAGAGAGACCCAGTACTTC
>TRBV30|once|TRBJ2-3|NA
CAWSVLLPQDTQYF
TGTGCCTGGAGTGTGTTGTTACCCCAGGATACGCAGTATTTT
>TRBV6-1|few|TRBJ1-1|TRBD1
CASRQGAPEAFF
TGTGCCAGCAGGCAGGGGGCACCTGAAGCTTTCTTT
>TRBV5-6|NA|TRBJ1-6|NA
CASSLGYSPLHF
TGTGCCAGCAGCTTGGGCTATTCACCCCTCCACTTT
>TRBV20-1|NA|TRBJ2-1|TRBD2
CSARSSGSSFF
TGCAGTGCTAGATCTAGCGGGAGTTCATTCTTC
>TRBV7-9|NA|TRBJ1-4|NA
CASSPRTVPNEKLFF
TGTGCCAGCAGTCCCCGGACAGTACCTAATGAAAAACTGTTTTTT
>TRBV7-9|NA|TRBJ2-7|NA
CASSLDYEQYF
TGTGCCAGCAGCTTAGACTACGAGCAGTACTTC
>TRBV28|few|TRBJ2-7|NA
CASTGRGDEQYF
TGTGCCAGCACGGGCAGGGGGGACGAGCAGTACTTC
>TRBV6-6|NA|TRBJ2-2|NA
CASHEAGELFF
TGTGCCAGCCACGAAGCCGGGGAGCTGTTTTTT
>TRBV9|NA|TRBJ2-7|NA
CASSVDGLDSEQYF
TGTGCCAGCAGCGTAGACGGACTGGACTCCGAGCAGTACTTC
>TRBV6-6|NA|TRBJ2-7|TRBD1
CASNDGQGLREQYF
TGTGCCAGCAACGACGGACAGGGTCTGAGGGAGCAGTACTTC